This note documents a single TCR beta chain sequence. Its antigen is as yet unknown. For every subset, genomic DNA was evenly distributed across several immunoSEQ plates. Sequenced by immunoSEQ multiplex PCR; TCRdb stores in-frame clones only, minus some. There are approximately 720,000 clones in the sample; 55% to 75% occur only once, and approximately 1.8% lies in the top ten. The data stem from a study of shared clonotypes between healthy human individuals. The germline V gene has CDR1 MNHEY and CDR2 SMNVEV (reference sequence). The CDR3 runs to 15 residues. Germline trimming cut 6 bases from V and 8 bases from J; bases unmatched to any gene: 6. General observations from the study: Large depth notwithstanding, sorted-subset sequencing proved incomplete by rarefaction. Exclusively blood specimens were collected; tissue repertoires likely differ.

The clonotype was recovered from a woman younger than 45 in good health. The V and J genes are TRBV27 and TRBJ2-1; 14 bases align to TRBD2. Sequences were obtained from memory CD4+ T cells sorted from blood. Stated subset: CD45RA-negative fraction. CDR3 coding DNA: TGTGCCAGCAGCTCGCCGGGACTAGCGGGAGATGAGCAGTTCTTC. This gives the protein CASSSPGLAGDEQFF.